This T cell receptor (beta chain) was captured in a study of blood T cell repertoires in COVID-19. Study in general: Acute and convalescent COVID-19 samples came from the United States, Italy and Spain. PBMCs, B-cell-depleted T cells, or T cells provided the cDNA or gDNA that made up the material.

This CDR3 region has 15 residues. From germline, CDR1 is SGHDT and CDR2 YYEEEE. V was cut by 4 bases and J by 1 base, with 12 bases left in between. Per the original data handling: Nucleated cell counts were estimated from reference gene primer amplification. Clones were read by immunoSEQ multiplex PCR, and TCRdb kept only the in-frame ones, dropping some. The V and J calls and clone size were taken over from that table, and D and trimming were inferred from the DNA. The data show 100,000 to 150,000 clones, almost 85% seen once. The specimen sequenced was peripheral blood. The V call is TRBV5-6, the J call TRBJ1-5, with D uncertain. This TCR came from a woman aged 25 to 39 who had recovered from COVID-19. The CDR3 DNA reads TGTGCCAGCAGCACACGTTTGAGGAGCAATCAGCCCCAGCATTTT. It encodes CASSTRLRSNQPQHF.